The clone carrying this TCR beta chain was detected only once. The data are from a study of radiation and T cells in renal cell carcinoma. J gave up 0 bases and V 4 bases, and 5 bases lay outside the gene matches. Looked up from germline, CDR1 is MNHNY and CDR2 is SVGAGI (reference sequence). The CDR3 runs to 16 residues. Stated time point: blood 4 weeks post-SBRT, at nephrectomy. Treatment here: 15 Gy SBRT to primary tumor, nephrectomy 4 weeks later. Nephrectomy followed 15 Gy stereotactic body radiation by 4 weeks. The tumor was a clear cell renal cell carcinoma. Using immunoSEQ multiplex PCR, the repertoire was profiled, and TCRdb retains in-frame clones only, with some absent. Here the sample spans some 46,000 clones, roughly 82% being singletons.

The chain uses TRBV6-6 and TRBJ2-3; TRBD2 agrees at 9 bases. Material: blood, obtained from a patient whose treatment included radiotherapy and nephrectomy. The clonotype comes from a woman between 70 and 85 years old with renal cell carcinoma. The CDR3 coding sequence is TGTGCCAGCAGTTTGCTAGCGGGGACTAGCACAGATACGCAGTATTTT. Protein: CASSLLAGTSTDTQYF.